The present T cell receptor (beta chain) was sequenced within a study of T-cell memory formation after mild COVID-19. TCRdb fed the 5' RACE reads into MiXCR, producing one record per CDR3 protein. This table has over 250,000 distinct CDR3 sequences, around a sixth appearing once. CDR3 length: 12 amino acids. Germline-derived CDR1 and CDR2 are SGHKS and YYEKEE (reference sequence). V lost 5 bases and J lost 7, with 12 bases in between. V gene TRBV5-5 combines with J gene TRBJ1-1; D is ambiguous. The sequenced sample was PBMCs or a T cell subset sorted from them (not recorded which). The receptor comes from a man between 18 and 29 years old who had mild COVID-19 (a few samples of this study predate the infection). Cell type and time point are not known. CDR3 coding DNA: TGTGCCAGCAGTGGAGGGATCGGTGAAGCTTTCTTT. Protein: CASSGGIGEAFF.